The 32 T cell receptor beta chains listed next were all sequenced from one sample in a study of T cells after yellow fever vaccination. TCRdb used MiXCR to reprocess the 5' RACE reads, holding one entry per CDR3 protein. The sample carries about 85,000 distinct CDR3 sequences, about an eighth recorded once. The input for sequencing was CD8+ T cells not binding an NS4B(214-222) dextramer, sorted from PBMCs, taken about 20 days after the first yellow fever vaccination. Source of these receptors: a man between 18 and 35 years old who received the YFV17D yellow fever vaccine.

This clonotype came up a few times. This chain uses TRBV4-1 with TRBJ2-2; 10 bases line up with TRBD2. V was pared by 7 bases and J by 0 bases, with 5 bases of the junction left unmatched. Per the germline V gene, CDR1 is MGHRA and CDR2 is YSYEKL. The CDR3 is 16 amino acids. CDR3 DNA sequence: TGCGCCAGCATGGGCCTAGCGGGAGCGAACACCGGGGAGCTGTTTTTT. This sequence encodes CASMGLAGANTGELFF.

This clonotype was recorded only once. The gene calls are TRBV7-9 and TRBJ2-7; no clear D. The CDR3 has 16 residues. The germline CDR1 and CDR2 sequences are SEHNR and FQNEAQ (reference sequence). CDR3 DNA sequence: TGTGTCAGCAGCCCTGTGGCCCCCACAGTTTCCTACGAGCAGTACGTC. This codes for CVSSPVAPTVSYEQYV.

This clonotype was observed many times. The gene calls are TRBV5-1 and TRBJ2-2, with D perhaps matching TRBD1 (5 bases). The CDR3 covers 16 residues. CDR1 is SGHRS, CDR2 YFSETQ, per germline. V lost 0 bases and J 3 bases, leaving 12 bases between the germline ends. Here the CDR3 DNA reads TGCGCCAGCAGCTTGGTCCCCCAGGGTGACACCGGGGAGCTGTTTTTT. This translates into CASSLVPQGDTGELFF.

The chain employs TRBV29-1 and TRBJ1-2; weak D call: TRBD1 (6 bases). V lost 5 bases and J lost 6, with 13 bases in between. The CDR3 loop spans 12 amino acids. Germline V gene lookup returns CDR1 SQVTM and CDR2 ANQGSEA. The CDR3 sequence: CSVQGYRDGYTF. The CDR3, as DNA: TGCAGCGTTCAGGGGTACCGCGATGGCTACACCTTC.

The table lists this clonotype with a few counts. DNA of the CDR3: TGTGCCAGCAGTTCTTTGACTAGCACAGATACGCAGTATTTT. Residues: CASSSLTSTDTQYF. V is TRBV6-2 or TRBV6-3 and J is TRBJ2-3; D call uncertain. V was cut by 4 bases and J by 0 bases, with 8 bases left in between. Looked up from germline, CDR1 is MNHEY and CDR2 is SVGEGT. The CDR3 sequence is 14 residues long.

V usage is TRBV7-9 and J usage is TRBJ2-5, with 10 bases fitting TRBD1. With V trimmed by 3 bases and J by 4 bases, 5 bases remained unmatched. CDR3 length: 15 amino acids. CDR1 and CDR2 from the germline V gene are SEHNR and FQNEAQ (reference sequence). CDR3 region: CASSFGQGVGETQYF. CDR3 coding DNA: TGTGCCAGCAGCTTCGGACAGGGGGTGGGAGAGACCCAGTACTTC.

V is TRBV3-1 and J is TRBJ1-2; 12 bases line up with TRBD1. Germline trimming cut 1 base from V and 4 bases from J; bases unmatched to any gene: 7. The CDR3 has 17 amino acids. The germline V gene has CDR1 LGHDT and CDR2 YNNKEL (reference sequence). In nucleotides, the CDR3 is TGTGCCAGCAGCCAAGTGGGACAGGGGGCGCATAGCTATGGCTACACCTTC. Encoded protein: CASSQVGQGAHSYGYTF.

The sample holds a few counts of this clonotype. This chain connects TRBV10-3 to TRBJ2-4; D not certain. The CDR3 sequence is 17 residues long. The V gene's germline CDR1 is ENHRY and CDR2 SYGVKD. The germline V and J ends were trimmed by 0 bases and 0 bases, with 12 bases remaining between them. The CDR3 DNA reads as TGTGCCATCAGTGAGTCGAACGGACCACTAGCCAAAAACATTCAGTACTTC. This translates into CAISESNGPLAKNIQYF.

Ten or more counts support this clonotype. The rearrangement joins TRBV9 to TRBJ2-7; 9 bases are a match to TRBD1. Germline CDR1 and CDR2: SGDLS and YYNGEE. V gave up 3 bases and J gave up 3 bases; unmatched junction bases: 7. The CDR3 runs to 15 residues. The CDR3, as DNA: TGTGCCAGCAGCGCAGAGCCGGGACAGGGCTACGAGCAGTACTTC. This gives the protein CASSAEPGQGYEQYF.

The rearrangement uses TRBV6-1 and TRBJ2-1; no clear D gene. V was cut by 5 bases and J by 10 bases, with 15 bases left in between. Germline CDR1 and CDR2: MNHNS and SASEGT. The CDR3 is 13 amino acids. CDR3 nucleotides: TGTGCCAGCAGTCCCTTGCCCGGTGGGGAGCAGTTCTTC. Its translation: CASSPLPGGEQFF.

This chain links TRBV7-2 with TRBJ2-5; maybe TRBD1 (6 bases). The V gene's germline CDR1 is SGHTA and CDR2 FQGNSA. CDR3 length: 16 residues. Trimming took off 6 bases at V and 2 bases at J, with 19 bases between the two ends. DNA of the CDR3: TGTGCCAGCAGTTTTAATCCCCCCAGGGGACAAGAGACCCAGTACTTC. This codes for CASSFNPPRGQETQYF. Supplemented by reference TRBV7-2 and TRBJ2-5, the full variable domain reads GAGVSQSPSNKVTEKGKDVELRCDPISGHTALYWYRQSLGQGLEFLIYFQGNSAPDKSGLPSDRFSAERTGGSVSTLTIQRTQQEDSAVYLCASSFNPPRGQETQYFGPGTRLLVL.

This clonotype showed up just a few times. V usage is TRBV4-3 and J usage is TRBJ1-2, with D maybe TRBD1 (5 bases). The CDR3 consists of 16 residues. Germline values: CDR1 LGHNA, CDR2 YSLEER. V was clipped by 4 bases and J by 5 bases, with 20 bases between them. CDR3 sequence (DNA): TGCGCCAGCAGCCCGCGGGAGGGGCAATTTTTATATGGCTACACCTTC. Protein sequence: CASSPREGQFLYGYTF.

This clonotype was picked up a small number of times. This chain joins TRBV7-9 and TRBJ2-7; 9 bases fit TRBD2. V lost 5 bases and J lost 4; bases outside the gene matches: 6. CDR3 length: 14 residues. Germline V gene lookup returns CDR1 SEHNR and CDR2 FQNEAQ (reference sequence). The CDR3 is CASSPPRGGYEQYV. DNA of the CDR3: TGTGCCAGCAGCCCCCCGCGGGGGGGGTACGAGCAGTACGTC.

The V call is TRBV11-1, the J call TRBJ2-6, with a possible D match to TRBD1 (6 bases). The CDR3 has 20 residues. Germline V gene data show CDR1 as SGHAT and CDR2 as FQDESV (reference sequence). The V gene lost 4 bases and the J gene lost 0 bases, with 22 bases spanning the gap. CDR3 bases: TGTGCCAGCAGCTACCACCGTACGCGACAGGCCCACTCTGGGGCCAACGTCCTGACTTTC. It is translated as CASSYHRTRQAHSGANVLTF.

This clonotype showed up just a few times. This chain connects TRBV11-2 to TRBJ2-5; 12 bases match TRBD1. CDR3 length: 15 amino acids. Germline V gene sequence: CDR1 SGHAT, CDR2 FQNNGV. Trimming at V came to 5 bases and at J to 4 bases, leaving 5 bases not matched to a gene. In nucleotides, the CDR3 is TGTGCCAGCAGCCCCCGGGACAGGGGGCGAGAGACCCAGTACTTC. This encodes CASSPRDRGRETQYF.

This chain links TRBV7-9 with TRBJ1-6, with unresolved D. The CDR3 spans 12 residues. Trimming left V 2 bases short and J 7 bases short, with 3 bases between. In germline, CDR1 is SEHNR, CDR2 FQNEAQ (reference sequence). The CDR3 here is CASSLPNSPLHF. The DNA for the CDR3 is TGTGCCAGCAGCTTACCCAATTCACCCCTCCACTTT.

This clonotype was found a few times. The rearrangement uses TRBV27 and TRBJ2-1; TRBD1 aligns across 9 bases. CDR1 and CDR2 (germline): MNHEY, SMNVEV (reference sequence). V lost 7 bases, J lost 4 bases, and 5 bases stayed unmatched. The CDR3 contains 14 residues. The CDR3 bases are TGTGCCAGCACCGCCGGGACAGGGTACAATGAGCAGTTCTTC. Amino acids: CASTAGTGYNEQFF.

This clonotype was seen only a few times. The gene calls are TRBV7-2 and TRBJ2-4; a weak D match, TRBD2 (5 bases). Germline assignment: CDR1 SGHTA and CDR2 FQGNSA. Trimming shortened V by 2 bases and J by 8 bases, and 13 bases separated the two germline ends. The CDR3 is 14 residues long. CDR3 region: CASSLTRLSYIQYF. The CDR3 DNA follows: TGTGCCAGCAGCTTAACTCGACTAAGCTACATTCAGTACTTC.

The chain combines TRBV5-1 with TRBJ2-3, with 7 bases fitting TRBD1. The CDR3 totals 15 residues. J gave up 1 base and V 4 bases, and 6 bases lay outside the gene matches. The germline V gene encodes CDR1 SGHRS and CDR2 YFSETQ. The CDR3 reads CASSLRQGRTDTQYF. CDR3 coding DNA: TGCGCCAGCAGCCTCAGACAGGGACGCACAGATACGCAGTATTTT.

To note about this clonotype: As the CDR3 is not closed by the conserved phenylalanine or tryptophan, this likely results from a read error. The rearrangement links TRBV18 to TRBJ2-4, with D unresolved. Germline loops: CDR1 KGHSH, CDR2 LQKENI. The CDR3 has 12 amino acids. The germline V and J ends were trimmed by 5 bases and 9 bases, with 11 bases remaining between them. The CDR3 DNA is TGTGCCAGCTCAACCGGAAACCCCATTCAGTACCTC. Encoded protein: CASSTGNPIQYL.

Only a few counts were recorded for this clonotype. The chain has TRBV4-2 and TRBJ2-5; D unresolved. V lost 0 bases, J lost 1 base, and 6 bases lay in between. The CDR3 length is 14 residues. Germline CDR1 is LGHNA and CDR2 is YNFKEQ. The CDR3 bases are TGTGCCAGCAGCCAAGAGGGTCCCCAAGAGACCCAGTACTTC. Encoded protein: CASSQEGPQETQYF.

This clonotype was counted between two and nine times. The chain employs TRBV10-3 and TRBJ1-1; the D gene is possibly TRBD1 (6 bases). Germline-derived CDR1 and CDR2 are ENHRY and SYGVKD. The CDR3 spans 15 residues. Trimming took off 4 bases at V and 4 bases at J, with 16 bases between the two ends. CDR3 nucleotides: TGTGCCATCAGTGGATCGGGGGGCGGGACCACTGAAGCTTTCTTT. This codes for CAISGSGGGTTEAFF.

This clonotype was observed a few times. Germline and junction disagree at one end, which may indicate a read error. This sequence joins TRBV25-1 and TRBJ2-1; 13 nucleotides align to TRBD2. The length of the CDR3 is 22 residues. The germline V gene has CDR1 MGHDK and CDR2 SYGVNS. The CDR3 nucleotides read TGTGCCAGCAGTCCAATCGCCAAGACTAGCGGGGGGCGACTAATCACCTATAATGAGCAGTTCTTC. It codes for CASSPIAKTSGGRLITYNEQFF.

This chain links TRBV7-2 with TRBJ2-6; D might be TRBD1 (5 bases). Trimming removed 4 bases from V and 4 bases from J, with 11 bases in between. Germline loops: CDR1 SGHTA, CDR2 FQGNSA. The CDR3 loop spans 15 amino acids. The CDR3 protein is CASSSQGKGANVLTF. In DNA form, the CDR3 reads TGTGCCAGCAGCTCTCAGGGTAAAGGGGCCAACGTCCTGACTTTC.

V and J are TRBV9 and TRBJ1-4; TRBD1 is a possible D gene (5 bases). This CDR3 comprises 13 residues. CDR1 and CDR2 from the germline V gene are SGDLS and YYNGEE. V shed 5 bases and J shed 7 bases, with 12 bases lying between them. Here the CDR3 DNA reads TGTGCCAGCAGTCAAGACCAGGGTGAAAAACTGTTTTTT. Translating gives CASSQDQGEKLFF.

This clonotype was detected a few times. V gene TRBV20-1 combines with J gene TRBJ2-7; D is tentatively TRBD1 or TRBD2 (7 bases each). V lost 1 base and J 4 bases, leaving 14 bases between the germline ends. The CDR3 has 14 amino acids. Germline lookup yields CDR1 DFQATT and CDR2 SNEGSKA (reference sequence). This CDR3 reads CSARGRQGGYEQYV. The CDR3 DNA sequence: TGCAGTGCTAGAGGAAGACAGGGAGGGTACGAGCAGTACGTC.

The CDR3 DNA reads as TGTGCCAGCAGCTTAGGGGAAGGGGTCTACGAGACCCAGTACTTC. It translates to CASSLGEGVYETQYF. This chain joins TRBV7-8 and TRBJ2-5; the D gene is possibly TRBD1 (5 bases). The CDR3 covers 15 residues. Trimming pared 1 base from V and 5 bases from J, leaving 14 bases between. Germline V lookup: CDR1 SGHVS, CDR2 FQNEAQ. Using reference TRBV7-8 and TRBJ2-5 for the parts outside the CDR3, the full variable domain is GAGVSQSPRYKVAKRGQDVALRCDPISGHVSLFWYQQALGQGPEFLTYFQNEAQLDKSGLPSDRFFAERPEGSVSTLKIQRTQQEDSAVYLCASSLGEGVYETQYFGPGTRLLVL.

This clonotype turned up a few times. The chain carries TRBV12-3 or TRBV12-4 and TRBJ2-7; either TRBD1 or TRBD2 may fit D (5 bases each). The germline V and J ends were trimmed by 7 bases and 1 base, with 11 bases remaining between them. The CDR3 consists of 13 residues. The CDR3 DNA sequence: TGTGCCAGCAAGAGGGGAAATTCCTACGAGCAGTACTTC. Its protein is CASKRGNSYEQYF.

The chain joins TRBV11-1 to TRBJ2-7; no clear D gene. V was pared by 1 base and J by 6 bases, with 13 bases between. Per germline, CDR1 SGHAT and CDR2 FQDESV (reference sequence). The CDR3 is 14 amino acids. CDR3 bases: TGTGCCAGCAGCTTAGAGGGTAATGGGATCGAGCAGTACGTC. The encoded protein is CASSLEGNGIEQYV.

This clonotype turned up a few times. The chain couples TRBV5-1 to TRBJ2-5; 11 nucleotides align to TRBD1. The J segment lost 2 bases and the V segment lost 3 bases, leaving 6 bases of the junction unmatched. Germline V CDR1 and CDR2: SGHRS, YFSETQ. This CDR3 is 16 amino acids long. The CDR3 DNA reads as TGCGCCAGCAGCTCGGGGACAGGGGGAGATCAAGAGACCCAGTACTTC. Translated: CASSSGTGGDQETQYF.

In its sample, this clonotype was seen a few times. V usage is TRBV27 and J usage is TRBJ2-5; 8 bases are shared with TRBD1. Germline assignment: CDR1 MNHEY and CDR2 SMNVEV (reference sequence). The junction had 3 bases not matched to a gene; V was cut back by 3 bases and J by 6 bases. This CDR3 spans 13 amino acids. The DNA of the CDR3 is TGTGCCAGCAGTTTTGGACAGGGTCAGACCCAGTACTTC. Translation: CASSFGQGQTQYF.

This clonotype has only a few counts. This sequence joins TRBV3-1 and TRBJ2-5; D is perhaps TRBD2 (7 bases). V was clipped by 1 base and J by 2 bases, with 11 bases between them. Germline-derived CDR1 and CDR2 are LGHDT and YNNKEL (reference sequence). The CDR3 is 15 residues long. The CDR3 DNA is TGTGCCAGCAGCCAAGGAGGGGGGGCACAAGAGACCCAGTACTTC. It yields the protein CASSQGGGAQETQYF.